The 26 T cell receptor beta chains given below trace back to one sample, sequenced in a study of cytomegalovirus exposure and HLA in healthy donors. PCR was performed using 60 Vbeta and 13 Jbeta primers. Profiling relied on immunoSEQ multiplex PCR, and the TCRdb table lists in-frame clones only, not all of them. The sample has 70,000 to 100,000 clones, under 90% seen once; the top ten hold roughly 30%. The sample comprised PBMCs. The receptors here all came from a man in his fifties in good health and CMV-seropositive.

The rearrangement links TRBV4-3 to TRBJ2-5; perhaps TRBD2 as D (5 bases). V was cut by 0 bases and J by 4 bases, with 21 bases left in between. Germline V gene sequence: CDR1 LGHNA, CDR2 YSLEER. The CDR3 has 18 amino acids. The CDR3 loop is CASSQDRVGASGRETQYF. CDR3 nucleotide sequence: TGCGCCAGCAGCCAAGATCGGGTGGGAGCGTCAGGTAGAGAGACCCAGTACTTC.

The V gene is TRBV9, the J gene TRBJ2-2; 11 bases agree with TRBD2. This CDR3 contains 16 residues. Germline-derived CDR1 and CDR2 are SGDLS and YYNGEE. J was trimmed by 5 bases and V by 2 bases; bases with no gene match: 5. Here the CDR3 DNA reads TGTGCCAGCAGCGTGGGGACTAGCGGCGCGACCGGGGAGCTGTTTTTT. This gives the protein CASSVGTSGATGELFF.

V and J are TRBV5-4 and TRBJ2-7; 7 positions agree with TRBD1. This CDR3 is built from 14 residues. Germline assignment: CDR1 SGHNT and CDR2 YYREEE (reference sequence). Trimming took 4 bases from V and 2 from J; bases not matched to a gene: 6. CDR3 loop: CASSLDRTTYEQYF. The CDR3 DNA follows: TGTGCCAGCAGCCTGGACAGGACAACCTACGAGCAGTACTTC.

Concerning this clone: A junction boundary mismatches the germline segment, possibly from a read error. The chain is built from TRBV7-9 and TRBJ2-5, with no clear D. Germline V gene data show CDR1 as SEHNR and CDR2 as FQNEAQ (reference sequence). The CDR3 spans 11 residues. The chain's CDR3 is CSSSPEETQYF. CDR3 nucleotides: TGTTCCAGCAGCCCTGAAGAGACCCAGTACTTC.

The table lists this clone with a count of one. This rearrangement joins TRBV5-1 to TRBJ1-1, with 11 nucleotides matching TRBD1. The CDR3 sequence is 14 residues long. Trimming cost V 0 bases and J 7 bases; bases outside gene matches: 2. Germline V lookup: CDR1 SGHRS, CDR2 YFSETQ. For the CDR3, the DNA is TGCGCCAGCAGCTTGGGGGACAGGGGGAGTGAAGCTTTCTTT. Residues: CASSLGDRGSEAFF. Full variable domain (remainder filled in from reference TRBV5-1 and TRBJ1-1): KAGVTQTPRYLIKTRGQQVTLSCSPISGHRSVSWYQQTPGQGLQFLFEYFSETQRNKGNFPGRFSGRQFSNSRSEMNVSTLELGDSALYLCASSLGDRGSEAFFGQGTRLTVV.

Written as DNA, the CDR3 is TGCAGCGTTGGGCGGGGGGCGGCTGGAAACACCATATATTTT. It yields the protein CSVGRGAAGNTIYF. The gene calls are TRBV29-1 and TRBJ1-3, with a tentative D call TRBD1 (6 bases). CDR1 is SQVTM and CDR2 is ANQGSEA in the germline V gene. The V end was cut by 4 bases, the J end by 2 bases, with 12 bases between. The CDR3 spans 14 residues. The full variable domain, rest sourced from reference TRBV29-1 and TRBJ1-3, is SAVISQKPSRDICQRGTSLTIQCQVDSQVTMMFWYRQQPGQSLTLIATANQGSEATYESGFVIDKFPISRPNLTFSTLTVSNMSPEDSSIYLCSVGRGAAGNTIYFGEGSWLTVV.

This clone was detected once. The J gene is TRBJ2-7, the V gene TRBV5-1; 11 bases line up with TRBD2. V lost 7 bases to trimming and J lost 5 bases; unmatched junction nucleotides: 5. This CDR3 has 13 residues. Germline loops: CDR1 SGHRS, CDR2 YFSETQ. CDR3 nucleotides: TGCGCCAGCGGACTAGCGGGTATCAACGAGCAGTACTTC. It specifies CASGLAGINEQYF.

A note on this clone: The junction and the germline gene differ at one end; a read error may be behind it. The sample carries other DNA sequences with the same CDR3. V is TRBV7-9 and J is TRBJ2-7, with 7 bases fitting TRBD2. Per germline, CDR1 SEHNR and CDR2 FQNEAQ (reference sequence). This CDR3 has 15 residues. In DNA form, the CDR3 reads TGTTCCAGCAGCTTAGCCTCGGGGGGAACCTACGAGCAGTACTTC. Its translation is CSSSLASGGTYEQYF.

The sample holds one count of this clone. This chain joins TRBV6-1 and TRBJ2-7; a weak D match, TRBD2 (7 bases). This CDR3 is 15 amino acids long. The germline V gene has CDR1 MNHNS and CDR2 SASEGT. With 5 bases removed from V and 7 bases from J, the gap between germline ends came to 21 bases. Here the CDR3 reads CASSFDRWGGYEQYF. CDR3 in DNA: TGTGCCAGCAGTTTCGACAGGTGGGGGGGGTATGAGCAGTACTTC.

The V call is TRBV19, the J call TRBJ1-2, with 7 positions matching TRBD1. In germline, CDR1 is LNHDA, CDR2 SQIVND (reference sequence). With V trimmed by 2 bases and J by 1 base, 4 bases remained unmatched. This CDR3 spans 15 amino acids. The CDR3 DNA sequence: TGTGCCAGTAGTATAACGGCAGGGGGTAACTATGGCTACACCTTC. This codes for CASSITAGGNYGYTF.

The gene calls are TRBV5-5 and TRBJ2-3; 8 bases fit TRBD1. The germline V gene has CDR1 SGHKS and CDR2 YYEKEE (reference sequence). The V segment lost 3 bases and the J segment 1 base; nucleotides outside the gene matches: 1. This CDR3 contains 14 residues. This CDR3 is CASSSTGGTDTQYF. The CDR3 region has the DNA TGTGCCAGCAGCTCGACAGGGGGCACAGATACGCAGTATTTT.

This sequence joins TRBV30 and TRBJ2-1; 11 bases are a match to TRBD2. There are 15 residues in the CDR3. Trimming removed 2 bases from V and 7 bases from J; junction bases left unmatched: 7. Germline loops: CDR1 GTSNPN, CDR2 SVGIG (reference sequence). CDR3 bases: TGTGCCTGGAGTCTTACTAGCGGGGGATTTAATGAGCAGTTCTTC. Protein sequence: CAWSLTSGGFNEQFF.

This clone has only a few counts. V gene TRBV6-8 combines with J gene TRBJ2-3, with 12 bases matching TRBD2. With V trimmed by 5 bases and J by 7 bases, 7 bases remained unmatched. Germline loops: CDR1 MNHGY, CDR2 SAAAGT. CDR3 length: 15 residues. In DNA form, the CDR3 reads TGTGCCAGCAGTCCCGGACTAGCGGGACAATATACGCAGTATTTT. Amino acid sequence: CASSPGLAGQYTQYF.

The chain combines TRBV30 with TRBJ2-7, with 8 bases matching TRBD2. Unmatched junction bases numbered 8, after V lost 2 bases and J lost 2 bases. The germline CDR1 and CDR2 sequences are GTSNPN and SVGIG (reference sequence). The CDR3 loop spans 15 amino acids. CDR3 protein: CAWSWGTSGTYEQYF. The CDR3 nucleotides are TGTGCCTGGAGTTGGGGTACTAGCGGTACCTACGAGCAGTACTTC.

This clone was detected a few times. This CDR3 is CASSSGTSGRADEQYF. As DNA, the CDR3 is TGTGCCAGCAGCTCGGGGACTAGCGGGAGAGCCGACGAGCAGTACTTC. This chain connects TRBV11-3 to TRBJ2-7, with 14 bases lining up with TRBD2. Germline V gene sequence: CDR1 SGHNT, CDR2 YENEEA. After removal of 4 bases from V and 5 bases from J, the junction contained 7 bases not matched to a gene. This CDR3 comprises 16 residues.

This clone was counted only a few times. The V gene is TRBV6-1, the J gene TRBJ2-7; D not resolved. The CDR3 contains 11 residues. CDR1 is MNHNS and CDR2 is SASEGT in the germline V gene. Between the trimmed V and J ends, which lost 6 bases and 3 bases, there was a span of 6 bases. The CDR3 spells CASSPYYEQYF. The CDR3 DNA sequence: TGTGCCAGCAGCCCGTACTACGAGCAGTACTTC.

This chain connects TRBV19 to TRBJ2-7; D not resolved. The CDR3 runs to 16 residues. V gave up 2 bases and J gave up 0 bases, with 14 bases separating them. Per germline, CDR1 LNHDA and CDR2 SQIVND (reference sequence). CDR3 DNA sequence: TGTGCCAGTAGTATAATGGGCTACCCCAACTCCTACGAGCAGTACTTC. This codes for CASSIMGYPNSYEQYF.

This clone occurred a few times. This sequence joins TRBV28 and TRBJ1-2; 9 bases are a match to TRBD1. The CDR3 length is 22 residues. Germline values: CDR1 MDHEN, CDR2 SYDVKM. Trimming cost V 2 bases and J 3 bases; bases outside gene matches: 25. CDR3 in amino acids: CASSLSPQGAVYKLVYDYGYTF. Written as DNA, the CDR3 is TGTGCCAGCAGTTTAAGCCCACAGGGGGCAGTTTATAAACTTGTATACGACTATGGCTACACCTTC.

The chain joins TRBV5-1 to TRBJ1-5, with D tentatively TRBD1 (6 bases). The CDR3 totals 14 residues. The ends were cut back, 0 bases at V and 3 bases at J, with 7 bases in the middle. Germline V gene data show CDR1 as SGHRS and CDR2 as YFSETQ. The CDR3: CASSLGQDNQPQHF. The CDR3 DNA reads TGCGCCAGCAGCTTGGGACAGGACAATCAGCCCCAGCATTTT.

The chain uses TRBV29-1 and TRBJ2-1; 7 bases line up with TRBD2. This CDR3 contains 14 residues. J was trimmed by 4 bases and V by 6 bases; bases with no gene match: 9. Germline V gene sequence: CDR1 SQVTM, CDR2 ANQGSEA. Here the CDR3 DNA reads TGCAGCGTCCCGCCGCCTAGCGGTTACAATGAGCAGTTCTTC. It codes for CSVPPPSGYNEQFF.

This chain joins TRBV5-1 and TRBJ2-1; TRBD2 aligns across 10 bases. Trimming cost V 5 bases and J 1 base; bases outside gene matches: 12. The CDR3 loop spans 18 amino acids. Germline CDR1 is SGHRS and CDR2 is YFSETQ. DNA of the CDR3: TGCGCCAGCAGTCCTAGTTCGACTAGCGGGTATTCCTACAATGAGCAGTTCTTC. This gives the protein CASSPSSTSGYSYNEQFF.

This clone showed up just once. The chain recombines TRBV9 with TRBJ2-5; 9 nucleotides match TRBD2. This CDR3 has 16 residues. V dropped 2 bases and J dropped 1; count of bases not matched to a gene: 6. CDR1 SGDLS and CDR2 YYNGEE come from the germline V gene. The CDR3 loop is CASSVSGGRGQETQYF. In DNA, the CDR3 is TGTGCCAGCAGCGTTAGCGGGGGAAGGGGCCAAGAGACCCAGTACTTC.

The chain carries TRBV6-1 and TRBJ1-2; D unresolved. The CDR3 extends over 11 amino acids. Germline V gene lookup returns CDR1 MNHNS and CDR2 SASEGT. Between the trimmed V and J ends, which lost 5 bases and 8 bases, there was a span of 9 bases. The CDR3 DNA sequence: TGTGCCAGCAGTTCAGGAAGGGGCTACACCTTC. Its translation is CASSSGRGYTF.

The CDR3 sequence: CASGGANEKLFF. In nucleotides, the CDR3 is TGTGCCAGCGGGGGGGCTAATGAAAAACTGTTTTTT. V and J are TRBV7-2 and TRBJ1-4; maybe TRBD1 (5 bases). Deletions cut 8 bases from V and 3 bases from J, with 7 bases between. The CDR3 runs to 12 residues. The germline gives CDR1 SGHTA, CDR2 FQGNSA.

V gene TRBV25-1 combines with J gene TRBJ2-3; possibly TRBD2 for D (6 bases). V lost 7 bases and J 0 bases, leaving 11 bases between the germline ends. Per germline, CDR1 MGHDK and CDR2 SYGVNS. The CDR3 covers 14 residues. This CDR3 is CASKGGTSTDTQYF. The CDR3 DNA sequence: TGTGCCAGCAAAGGCGGGACCAGCACAGATACGCAGTATTTT.

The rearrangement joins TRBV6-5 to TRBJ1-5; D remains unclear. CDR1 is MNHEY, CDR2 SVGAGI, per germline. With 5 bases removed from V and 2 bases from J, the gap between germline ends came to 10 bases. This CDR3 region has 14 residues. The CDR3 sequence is CASSPNPGNQPQHF. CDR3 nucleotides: TGTGCCAGCAGTCCGAATCCGGGCAATCAGCCCCAGCATTTT.